The clone carrying this TCR beta chain was found once. The antigen is unknown. Germline CDR1 MDHEN, CDR2 SYDVKM. The V end lost 5 bases, the J end lost 0 bases, and 11 bases lay between the germline ends. There are 15 residues in the CDR3. This entry is derived from a study of cytomegalovirus exposure and HLA in healthy donors. Study observations and caveats: Some public TCRs appeared in many individuals, while most sequences were rare.

A multiplex PCR was run with 60 Vbeta primers and 13 Jbeta primers. Only in-frame clones appear in the TCRdb table, and some are missing; sequencing was by immunoSEQ multiplex PCR. The sample carries 150,000 to 200,000 clones, 76% recorded once. The origin of this receptor is a woman aged 25 to 45 in good health and CMV-seropositive. Sequenced input: PBMCs. The chain joins TRBV28 to TRBJ1-3; no reliable D call. The CDR3 DNA reads as TGTGCCAGCAGTCGGGTCGGGAACTCTGGAAACACCATATATTTT. Protein: CASSRVGNSGNTIYF. The full variable domain, its missing parts supplied by reference TRBV28 and TRBJ1-3, is DVKVTQSSRYLVKRTGEKVFLECVQDMDHENMFWYRQDPGLGLRLIYFSYDVKMKEKGDIPEGYSVSREKKERFSLILESASTNQTSMYLCASSRVGNSGNTIYFGEGSWLTVV.